This T cell receptor (beta chain) was found in a study of T cells after yellow fever vaccination (dated by TCRdb to between 2018 and 2021). At the level of the whole study: The SMART-Seq v4 Ultra Low Input RNA kit was used to prepare libraries from fractions with low cell numbers. Bulk TCR alpha and beta repertoires were sequenced longitudinally to track T-cell clones before and after primary and booster YFV17D yellow fever vaccination. Two healthy male donors, one aged 18 to 30 and one aged 30 to 40 years, made up the cohort. Blood samples were taken at several timepoints before and after primary and secondary immunization, and bulk PBMC replicates and cell subsets were isolated.

Overall study outcomes, separate from this receptor: Computational filtering was required because FACS-sorted repertoires could contain abundant contaminating clonotypes from the bulk population. Because the study included only a couple of donors, the extent to which the findings can be generalized is limited. After the booster, most clones that had expanded after primary vaccination were detected again (almost 97% of CD4 and 88% of CD8), suggesting broad maintenance of memory. A small share of clonotypes occurred in both CD4 and CD8 compartments, likely arising from convergent recombination. Compared with the primary T-cell response, the secondary T-cell response was faster but weaker, reaching its peak on day 5 rather than on day 15.

The sample's treatment or condition label, in plain terms: live attenuated yellow fever vaccine strain. A standard Ficoll-Paque protocol was used to isolate PBMCs from peripheral blood. Dynabeads CD4 and CD8 positive selection kits were used to isolate CD4 and CD8 T-cell fractions. RNA was extracted with TriZol from bulk PBMCs, CD4 and CD8 fractions, and dextramer-positive and dextramer-negative fractions. Between the V and J ends, shortened by 1 base and 8 bases respectively, the junction contains 9 bases. Via the germline V gene (reference sequence), CDR1 is SEHNR and CDR2 FQNEAQ. Spanning cysteine to phenylalanine, the CDR3 consists of 13 amino acids. Only CDR3 DNA remains: 39 bases, in frame from the first base. There are a few counts of this clonotype. This receptor's antigen is unknown. Within one base of it there is no much larger clone, and no base qualities were kept. The sample was run on an Illumina NovaSeq 6000. TCR cDNA was synthesized by 5'RACE template switching, which introduced a universal primer site and unique molecular identifiers. Priming for cDNA synthesis came from both the TCR alpha and TCR beta constant segments. Library amplification used two PCR steps, and the second PCR step added sample barcodes and sequencing adapters. Sequencing of libraries was performed on Illumina HiSeq 2500 (2x100 bp) or NovaSeq (2x150 bp). The authors processed their data as follows. Demultiplexing of reads and collapsing into UMI consensus sequences were performed with MIGEC, and V(D)J alignment was carried out with MiXCR. Vaccine-responding clonotypes were identified with edgeR using replicate PBMC samples, with FDR below 0.01 and a log2 fold change above 5 up to day 15 being required. Each bulk clonotype was labeled CD4 or CD8 based on which sequenced repertoire, CD4 or CD8, contained the clonotype at higher abundance. Through fastp at Q25 and MiXCR, TCRdb rebuilt clones from the public reads, retaining in-frame beta chains. Each entry merges the rows of one CDR3 protein and shows their most common DNA and genes. These V and J calls rely on TCRdb rather than the paper's analysis. For this sample the table gives 150,000 to 200,000 distinct CDR3 sequences, of which 9.5% to 11% were detected only once. 36% of the sample is in the top ten clones.

Specimen: CD8+ T cells sorted from PBMCs, collected 15 days after the yellow fever booster vaccination. This TCR was recovered from a man younger than 35 who received the YFV17D yellow fever vaccine. This receptor chain uses TRBV7-9 and TRBJ2-4, with TRBD2 tentatively as D gene (6 bases match). The CDR3 corresponds to CASSLGSGDIQYF. In nucleotides, the sequence is TGTGCCAGCAGCTTAGGGTCGGGGGACATTCAGTACTTC.